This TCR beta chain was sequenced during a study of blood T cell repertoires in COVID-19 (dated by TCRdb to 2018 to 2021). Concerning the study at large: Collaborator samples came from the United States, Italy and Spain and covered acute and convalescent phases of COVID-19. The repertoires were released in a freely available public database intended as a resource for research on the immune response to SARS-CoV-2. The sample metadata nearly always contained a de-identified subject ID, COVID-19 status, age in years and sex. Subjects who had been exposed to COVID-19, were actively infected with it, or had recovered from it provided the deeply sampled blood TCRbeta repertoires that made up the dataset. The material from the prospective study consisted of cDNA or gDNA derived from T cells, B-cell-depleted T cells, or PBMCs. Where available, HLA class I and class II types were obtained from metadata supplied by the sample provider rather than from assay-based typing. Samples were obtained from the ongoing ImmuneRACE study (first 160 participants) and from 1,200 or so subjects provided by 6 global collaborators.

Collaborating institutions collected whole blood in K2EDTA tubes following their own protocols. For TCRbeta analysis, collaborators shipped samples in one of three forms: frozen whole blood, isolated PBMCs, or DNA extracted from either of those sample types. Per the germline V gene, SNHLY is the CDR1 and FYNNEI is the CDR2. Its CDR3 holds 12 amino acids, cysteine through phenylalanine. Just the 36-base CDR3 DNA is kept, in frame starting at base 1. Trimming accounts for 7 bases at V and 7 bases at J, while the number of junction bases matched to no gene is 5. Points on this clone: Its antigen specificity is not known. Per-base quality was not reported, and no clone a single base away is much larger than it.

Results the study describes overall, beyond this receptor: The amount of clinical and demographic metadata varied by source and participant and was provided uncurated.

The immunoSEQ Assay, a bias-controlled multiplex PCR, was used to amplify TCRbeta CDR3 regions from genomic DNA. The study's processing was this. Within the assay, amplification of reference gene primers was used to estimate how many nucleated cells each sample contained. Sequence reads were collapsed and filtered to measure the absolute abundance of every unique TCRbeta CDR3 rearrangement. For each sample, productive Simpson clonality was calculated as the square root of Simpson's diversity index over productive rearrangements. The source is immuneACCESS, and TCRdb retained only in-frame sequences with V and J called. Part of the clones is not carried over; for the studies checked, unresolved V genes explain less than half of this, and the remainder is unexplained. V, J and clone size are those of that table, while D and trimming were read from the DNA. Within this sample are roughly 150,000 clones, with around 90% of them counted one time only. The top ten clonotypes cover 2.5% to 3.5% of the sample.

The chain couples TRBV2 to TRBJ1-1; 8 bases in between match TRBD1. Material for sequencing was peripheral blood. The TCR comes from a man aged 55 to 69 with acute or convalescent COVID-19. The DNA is TGTGCCAGCAACCAGGGGGCGAATGAAGCTTTCTTT. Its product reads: CASNQGANEAFF.